The source of this T cell receptor (beta chain) is a study of blood T cell repertoires in COVID-19. Overall study context: Acute and convalescent COVID-19 specimens originated in the United States, Italy and Spain. The cDNA or gDNA used as material had been derived from T cells, B-cell-depleted T cells, or PBMCs.

Authors' data handling: Amplifying reference gene primers gave estimates of nucleated cell counts. Produced via immunoSEQ multiplex PCR; TCRdb's table is partial and in-frame only. That table gives V, J and clone size, and the DNA gave D and trimming. Altogether about 140,000 clones are present, over 75% being singletons, with the ten largest covering approximately 1.8%. Per germline, CDR1 MNHEY and CDR2 SVGAGI. CDR3 length: 16 residues. The trim removed 2 bases at V and 3 bases at J, leaving 6 bases unmatched. J is TRBJ2-3 and V is TRBV6-5; 9 nucleotides match TRBD1. The TCR sequence derives from a man in his 70s with acute or convalescent COVID-19. Sequenced material: peripheral blood. The CDR3 DNA sequence: TGTGCCAGCAGTTACCGAGGACAGGGGCGGACAGATACGCAGTATTTT. It encodes CASSYRGQGRTDTQYF.